One sample yielded the 9 T cell receptor beta chains listed below, sequenced in a study of shared clonotypes between healthy human individuals. Assay: immunoSEQ multiplex PCR; the TCRdb copy retains only in-frame clones and omits some. The table has about 190,000 clones, approximately 61% seen once. Sequences were obtained from memory CD4+ T cells sorted from blood. Subset meaning: CD45RA-negative fraction. The source is a man aged 30 to 45 in good health.

This chain connects TRBV11-3 to TRBJ1-5; D perhaps matches TRBD1 (5 bases). The germline CDR1 and CDR2 sequences are SGHNT and YENEEA. V lost 5 bases to trimming and J lost 7 bases, with 12 bases between them. This CDR3 is built from 13 residues. CDR3 residues: CASSHSGLQPQHF. DNA of the CDR3: TGTGCCAGCAGCCATTCAGGGTTGCAGCCCCAGCATTTT.

This clone was detected many times. The chain carries TRBV2 and TRBJ1-2, with D possibly TRBD1 on 6 matching bases. The CDR3 totals 15 residues. Trimming took off 6 bases at V and 0 bases at J, with 14 bases between the two ends. Germline V gene sequence: CDR1 SNHLY, CDR2 FYNNEI. The CDR3 sequence: CASSDTGLSNYGYTF. CDR3 sequence (DNA): TGTGCCAGCAGCGACACAGGGTTATCTAACTATGGCTACACCTTC.

V usage is TRBV25-1 and J usage is TRBJ2-7, with D hard to call. The V end lost 7 bases, the J end lost 0 bases, and 4 bases lay between the germline ends. The germline V gene has CDR1 MGHDK and CDR2 SYGVNS. The CDR3 is 11 amino acids. The CDR3 sequence: CASTGSYEQYF. Here the CDR3 DNA reads TGTGCCAGCACGGGCTCCTACGAGCAGTACTTC.

The gene calls are TRBV7-2 and TRBJ2-5; D remains unclear. This CDR3 has 14 residues. The germline V and J ends were trimmed by 7 bases and 1 base, with 13 bases remaining between them. Germline loops: CDR1 SGHTA, CDR2 FQGNSA. CDR3 nucleotides: TGTGCCAGCACCCTGGGGTTTCCCCAAGAGACCCAGTACTTC. Encoded protein: CASTLGFPQETQYF.

The V and J genes are TRBV7-6 and TRBJ2-1; 11 bases line up with TRBD2. V dropped 1 base and J dropped 10; count of bases not matched to a gene: 15. Germline assignment: CDR1 SGHVS and CDR2 FNYEAQ. The CDR3 length is 18 residues. The CDR3 DNA is TGTGCCAGCAGCTTAGAAGTGGATGGTAGCGGGAGGGCCGGAGAGCAGTTCTTC. As protein: CASSLEVDGSGRAGEQFF.

A few counts support this clone. Additional DNA sequences in this sample encode the identical CDR3. The gene calls are TRBV5-1 and TRBJ2-1, with TRBD2 matching 8 bases. V lost 0 bases and J lost 7; bases outside the gene matches: 6. The CDR3 is made up of 15 amino acids. Germline V gene data show CDR1 as SGHRS and CDR2 as YFSETQ. CDR3 loop: CASSLDGRGYNEQFF. In DNA, the CDR3 is TGCGCCAGCAGCTTGGACGGGAGGGGATATAATGAGCAGTTCTTC.

The chain combines TRBV12-5 with TRBJ2-5; D is ambiguous. Germline CDR1 and CDR2: LGHNT and FRNRAP. Trimming shortened V by 5 bases and J by 4 bases, and 20 bases separated the two germline ends. The CDR3 is 16 amino acids. The CDR3, as DNA: TGTGCTAGTGGTGTCCCTCTCACCCCCCGAACAGAGACCCAGTACTTC. This gives the protein CASGVPLTPRTETQYF.

With respect to this clone: The same CDR3 also results from other DNA sequences found in this sample. The J gene is TRBJ2-7, the V gene TRBV6-5, with TRBD1 identical over 9 bases. After removal of 4 bases from V and 6 bases from J, the junction contained 4 bases not matched to a gene. The CDR3 totals 13 residues. Germline lookup yields CDR1 MNHEY and CDR2 SVGAGI. CDR3: CASSSQGAGEQYF. In DNA, the CDR3 is TGTGCCAGCAGTTCACAGGGGGCGGGCGAGCAGTACTTC.

The count of this clone is one. V is TRBV6-9 and J is TRBJ1-2; D gene uncertain. This CDR3 comprises 14 residues. Looked up from germline, CDR1 is MNHGY and CDR2 is SVAAGI. The V end was cut by 3 bases, the J end by 3 bases, with 11 bases between. The CDR3 protein is CASSYRGVHYGYTF. The DNA for the CDR3 is TGTGCCAGCAGTTACCGTGGGGTGCACTATGGCTACACCTTC.